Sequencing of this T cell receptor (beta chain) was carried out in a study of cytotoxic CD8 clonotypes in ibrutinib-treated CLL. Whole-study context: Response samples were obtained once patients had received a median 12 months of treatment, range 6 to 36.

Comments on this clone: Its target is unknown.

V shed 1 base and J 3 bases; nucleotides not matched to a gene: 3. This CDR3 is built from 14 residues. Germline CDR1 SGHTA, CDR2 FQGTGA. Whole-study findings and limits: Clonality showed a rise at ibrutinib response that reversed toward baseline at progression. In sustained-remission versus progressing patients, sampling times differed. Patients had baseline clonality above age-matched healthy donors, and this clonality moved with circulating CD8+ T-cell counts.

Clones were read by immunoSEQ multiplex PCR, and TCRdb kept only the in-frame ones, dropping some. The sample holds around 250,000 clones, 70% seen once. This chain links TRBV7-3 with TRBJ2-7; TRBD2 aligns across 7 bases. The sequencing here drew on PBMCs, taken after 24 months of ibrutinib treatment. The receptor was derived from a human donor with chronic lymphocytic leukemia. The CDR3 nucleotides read TGTGCCAGCAGCTTAATAGCGGGTGACTACGAGCAGTACTTC. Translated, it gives CASSLIAGDYEQYF. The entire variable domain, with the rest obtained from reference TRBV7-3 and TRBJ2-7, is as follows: GAGVSQTPSNKVTEKGKYVELRCDPISGHTALYWYRQSLGQGPEFLIYFQGTGAADDSGLPNDRFFAVRPEGSVSTLKIQRTERGDSAVYLCASSLIAGDYEQYFGPGTRLTVT.